This T cell receptor beta chain stems from a study of T cells in localized non-small cell lung cancer. The assay was immunoSEQ multiplex PCR, and TCRdb's table has in-frame clones only and misses some. The repertoire holds roughly 30,000 clones, with approximately 84% as singletons. Turning to this clone: Its antigen is not identified.

Study-wide results and limits: Heterogeneity remains possible, as sequencing covered one tumor region only.

Trimming stripped 2 bases from V and 0 bases from J, with 10 bases between. This CDR3 comprises 15 residues. Looked up from germline, CDR1 is MNHEY and CDR2 is SVGAGI. Here the sequenced sample was peripheral blood mononuclear cells, taken before any cancer treatment. The TCR originated in a man aged 40-75 years with stage III lung adenocarcinoma. The rearrangement links TRBV6-5 to TRBJ1-1; D remains unclear. CDR3 amino acids: CASSYGQLVNTEAFF. DNA for the CDR3: TGTGCCAGCAGTTACGGGCAGCTAGTGAACACTGAAGCTTTCTTT.